The 18 T cell receptor beta chains below all came from one sample that was sequenced in a study of control samples from healthy donors and cancer patients. Using immunoSEQ multiplex PCR, the repertoire was profiled, and TCRdb retains in-frame clones only, with some absent. The repertoire consists of about 55,000 clones, with approximately 94% occurring once and the leading ten covering approximately 1.1%. Sequenced material: blood. Source of these receptors: a woman aged 18-29 years in good health.

This chain links TRBV6-5 with TRBJ1-2; tentatively, D is TRBD1 (5 bases). Per germline, CDR1 MNHEY and CDR2 SVGAGI. This CDR3 comprises 14 residues. Trimming stripped 8 bases from V and 6 bases from J, with 19 bases between. The DNA for the CDR3 is TGTGCCAGCCGGGACGTTCGGGTTTTGGATGGCTACACCTTC. This sequence encodes CASRDVRVLDGYTF.

This chain joins TRBV7-2 and TRBJ2-7; 11 nucleotides align to TRBD2. The CDR3 consists of 15 residues. J gave up 5 bases and V 2 bases, and 5 bases lay outside the gene matches. CDR1 is SGHTA, CDR2 FQGNSA, per germline. Written as DNA, the CDR3 is TGTGCCAGCAGCTTATTAGCGGGGGGGATCCACGAGCAGTACTTC. This gives the protein CASSLLAGGIHEQYF.

Here the CDR3 DNA reads TGTGCCATCAGTGAGTCGATCACTGAAGCTTTCTTT. As protein: CAISESITEAFF. The rearrangement links TRBV10-3 to TRBJ1-1; D remains ambiguous. Trimming removed 0 bases at V and 4 bases at J, with 3 bases between. In germline, CDR1 is ENHRY, CDR2 SYGVKD. This CDR3 comprises 12 residues.

In this sample, this clone turned up once. The V gene is TRBV7-3, the J gene TRBJ2-7, with D possibly TRBD1 on 6 matching bases. The CDR3 length is 15 residues. The germline gives CDR1 SGHTA, CDR2 FQGTGA. V was clipped by 5 bases and J by 0 bases, with 14 bases between them. The CDR3 region is CASSQGYSSSYEQYF. The CDR3 DNA reads as TGTGCCAGCAGCCAGGGGTACTCGAGCTCCTACGAGCAGTACTTC.

The chain links TRBV24-1 to TRBJ2-5; the match to TRBD1 covers 9 bases. Trimming removed 5 bases from V and 5 bases from J; junction bases left unmatched: 8. Germline assignment: CDR1 KGHDR and CDR2 SFDVKD. The CDR3 has 15 amino acids. The CDR3 DNA is TGTGCCACCAGTGGAAGGGACAGGGTTGGGGAGACCCAGTACTTC. It yields the protein CATSGRDRVGETQYF.

This chain links TRBV18 with TRBJ2-1; 10 nucleotides align to TRBD2. Germline V lookup: CDR1 KGHSH, CDR2 LQKENI. The ends lost 2 bases at V and 7 bases at J; junction bases unmatched: 8. CDR3 length: 16 residues. CDR3: CASSPIMLAGANEQFF. The CDR3, as DNA: TGTGCCAGCTCACCAATTATGCTAGCGGGGGCAAATGAGCAGTTCTTC.

V usage is TRBV5-6 and J usage is TRBJ1-2; maybe TRBD1 (6 bases). V lost 0 bases, J lost 1 base, and 13 bases lay in between. The germline CDR1 and CDR2 sequences are SGHDT and YYEEEE. CDR3 size: 16 residues. Here the CDR3 reads CASSLGPGQFNYGYTF. DNA for the CDR3: TGTGCCAGCAGCTTGGGACCGGGACAATTTAACTATGGCTACACCTTC.

This chain links TRBV6-5 with TRBJ1-2; 10 bases agree with TRBD1. The CDR3 covers 14 residues. Germline-derived CDR1 and CDR2 are MNHEY and SVGAGI. Trimming cost V 5 bases and J 4 bases; bases outside gene matches: 4. CDR3 loop: CASSIRTGGYGYTF. As DNA, the CDR3 is TGTGCCAGCAGTATACGGACAGGGGGCTATGGCTACACCTTC.

This clone is a singleton in its sample. This chain joins TRBV6-1 and TRBJ1-1, with TRBD1 identical over 8 bases. Germline V gene lookup returns CDR1 MNHNS and CDR2 SASEGT. The CDR3 has 14 residues. Trimming removed 2 bases from V and 4 bases from J; junction bases left unmatched: 3. The CDR3 DNA sequence: TGTGCCAGCAGTGAACAGACAGGGGCCACTGAAGCTTTCTTT. It translates to CASSEQTGATEAFF.

The chain carries TRBV5-6 and TRBJ2-7, with a tentative D call TRBD1 (6 bases). From germline, CDR1 is SGHDT and CDR2 YYEEEE. The CDR3 sequence is 15 residues long. Deletions cut 5 bases from V and 1 base from J, with 16 bases between. The CDR3 is CASSSGDRLSYEQYF. The CDR3 DNA follows: TGTGCCAGCAGTTCCGGTGACAGGCTTTCCTACGAGCAGTACTTC.

The chain employs TRBV5-1 and TRBJ1-3; D ambiguous. The V gene lost 1 base and the J gene lost 4 bases, with 15 bases spanning the gap. Germline assignment: CDR1 SGHRS and CDR2 YFSETQ. This CDR3 is 16 amino acids long. The CDR3 region has the DNA TGCGCCAGCAGCTTGAATGGTCAGGAGAGGGGAAACACCATATATTTT. Translating gives CASSLNGQERGNTIYF.

The V and J genes are TRBV11-2 and TRBJ2-7; possibly TRBD2 for D (7 bases). This CDR3 is built from 19 residues. Trimming pared 1 base from V and 5 bases from J, leaving 27 bases between. From germline, CDR1 is SGHAT and CDR2 FQNNGV. The CDR3 sequence: CASSLVRWGGRPERHEQYF. In nucleotides, the CDR3 is TGTGCCAGCAGCTTAGTTCGCTGGGGGGGGCGCCCAGAACGCCACGAGCAGTACTTC. Full variable domain (rest looked up from reference TRBV11-2 and TRBJ2-7): EAGVAQSPRYKIIEKRQSVAFWCNPISGHATLYWYQQILGQGPKLLIQFQNNGVVDDSQLPKDRFSAERLKGVDSTLKIQPAKLEDSAVYLCASSLVRWGGRPERHEQYFGPGTRLTVT.

The chain employs TRBV7-8 and TRBJ2-7, with 7 bases identical to TRBD2. The ends lost 6 bases at V and 4 bases at J; junction bases unmatched: 12. This CDR3 is built from 15 residues. The germline V gene encodes CDR1 SGHVS and CDR2 FQNEAQ. The CDR3 protein is CASRERRGGAYEQYF. In nucleotides, the CDR3 is TGTGCCAGCAGGGAACGTCGGGGAGGGGCTTACGAGCAGTACTTC.

V usage is TRBV18 and J usage is TRBJ1-1; D ambiguous. The CDR3 consists of 12 residues. CDR1 and CDR2 (germline): KGHSH, LQKENI. Trimming removed 4 bases from V and 4 bases from J, with 7 bases in between. CDR3 DNA sequence: TGTGCCAGCTCACTGAAAGGCACTGAAGCTTTCTTT. This codes for CASSLKGTEAFF.

The chain combines TRBV7-2 with TRBJ2-1; 9 bases are a match to TRBD2. The CDR3 extends over 16 amino acids. Trimming cost V 4 bases and J 4 bases; bases outside gene matches: 8. CDR1 and CDR2 from the germline V gene are SGHTA and FQGNSA. The CDR3 coding sequence is TGTGCCAGCAGCTCACTAGGTCTAGCGGGATACAATGAGCAGTTCTTC. Its translation is CASSSLGLAGYNEQFF.

The chain recombines TRBV25-1 with TRBJ1-6; TRBD1 might be the D (6 bases). Germline V lookup: CDR1 MGHDK, CDR2 SYGVNS. Between the trimmed V and J ends, which lost 1 base and 2 bases, there was a span of 9 bases. The CDR3 is made up of 16 amino acids. CDR3 protein: CASSEWGTTYNSPLHF. As DNA, the CDR3 is TGTGCCAGCAGTGAATGGGGGACAACCTATAATTCACCCCTCCACTTT. Together with reference TRBV25-1 and TRBJ1-6, the CDR3 gives the full variable domain: EADIYQTPRYLVIGTGKKITLECSQTMGHDKMYWYQQDPGMELHLIHYSYGVNSTEKGDLSSESTVSRIRTEHFPLTLESARPSHTSQYLCASSEWGTTYNSPLHFGNGTRLTVT.

This chain joins TRBV20-1 and TRBJ1-2; D may be TRBD1 (5 bases). Trimming shortened V by 3 bases and J by 8 bases, and 13 bases separated the two germline ends. CDR3 size: 12 residues. Germline V CDR1 and CDR2: DFQATT, SNEGSKA (reference sequence). As DNA, the CDR3 is TGCAGTGCTAGTGGAGGCCGGGACGGCTACACCTTC. Translation gives CSASGGRDGYTF.

This sequence joins TRBV9 and TRBJ1-1; tentative D call: TRBD1 (5 bases). Germline values: CDR1 SGDLS, CDR2 YYNGEE. This CDR3 has 14 residues. V dropped 0 bases and J dropped 3 bases, with 9 bases sitting between them. Here the CDR3 DNA reads TGTGCCAGCAGCGTAGCGCAGGGCGACACTGAAGCTTTCTTT. Translation: CASSVAQGDTEAFF.